The 32 T cell receptor beta chains in this list originate from one sample, sequenced in a study of regulatory T cells in long-lasting Graves disease. The time point is: persistent/refractory GD, antithyroid drugs over 5 years with positive TRAb. PBMC-extracted RNA yielded the TCR library. Combining iRepertoire HTBI primers with Arm-PCR of CDR3 regions, the authors built TCR beta libraries. TCRdb recomputed calls from the multiplex PCR reads with MiXCR, one row per CDR3 protein. The sample lists some 280,000 distinct CDR3 sequences; approximately 20% were seen once. The starting material was peripheral blood mononuclear cells (PBMCs), obtained when the disease was refractory, from a patient treated with antithyroid drugs. These TCRs come from a female donor with Graves disease.

This clonotype occurred many times. The chain combines TRBV5-6 with TRBJ2-7; TRBD1 aligns across 8 bases. From germline, CDR1 is SGHDT and CDR2 YYEEEE. This CDR3 region has 15 residues. V was pared by 5 bases and J by 3 bases, with 10 bases of the junction left unmatched. The CDR3 loop is CASRPQGATIYEQYF. The CDR3 DNA reads as TGTGCCAGCAGACCTCAGGGGGCTACTATCTACGAGCAGTACTTC.

This clonotype occurred many times. In nucleotides, the CDR3 is TGTGCCAGCGGACGGGACAAGGCAGTCTCTGGGGCCAACGTCCTGACTTTC. This codes for CASGRDKAVSGANVLTF. This chain links TRBV2 with TRBJ2-6, with D possibly TRBD1 on 6 matching bases. Trimming took 8 bases from V and 0 from J, leaving 17 bases between them. The CDR3 spans 17 residues. CDR1 and CDR2 from the germline V gene are SNHLY and FYNNEI.

This clonotype was recorded at least ten times. The CDR3 nucleotides are TGTGCCAGCCGTGCTACGGGTGGGAACACTGAAGCTTTCTTT. Protein: CASRATGGNTEAFF. V is TRBV12-3 or TRBV12-4 and J is TRBJ1-1; D remains ambiguous. The CDR3 contains 14 residues. V lost 8 bases and J lost 1, with 14 bases in between.

This clonotype was detected ten times or more. The rearrangement joins TRBV6-5 to TRBJ1-2, with 9 bases aligning to TRBD1. CDR3 size: 15 residues. The junction had 5 bases not matched to a gene; V was cut back by 2 bases and J by 4 bases. The germline V gene encodes CDR1 MNHEY and CDR2 SVGAGI. CDR3 sequence (DNA): TGTGCCAGCAGTTACCGGACAGGGGTGGGCTATGGCTACACCTTC. Translation gives CASSYRTGVGYGYTF.

This clonotype occurred a few times. The chain recombines TRBV6-1 with TRBJ2-7; the D gene is possibly TRBD1 (7 bases). V was shortened by 8 bases and J by 3 bases, with 14 bases between the two germline ends. CDR3 size: 13 residues. Germline V gene lookup returns CDR1 MNHNS and CDR2 SASEGT. As DNA, the CDR3 is TGTGCCAGCCGACAGGGACTGGACTACGAGCAGTACTTC. It yields the protein CASRQGLDYEQYF.

This chain links TRBV14 with TRBJ1-2, with D perhaps TRBD1 (5 bases). Per germline, CDR1 SGHDN and CDR2 FVKESK. V dropped 0 bases and J dropped 2 bases, with 10 bases sitting between them. CDR3 length equals 15 residues. CDR3 nucleotide sequence: TGTGCCAGCAGCCAAGATAGGCGGGGGAACTATGGCTACACCTTC. As protein: CASSQDRRGNYGYTF.

This clonotype was seen a handful of times. Being one base from a much bigger clone, this may be a read error. The chain has TRBV27 and TRBJ1-5, with a weak D call TRBD1 (5 bases). The CDR3 runs to 16 residues. Germline CDR1 MNHEY, CDR2 SMNVEV (reference sequence). V was shortened by 5 bases and J by 1 base, with 15 bases between the two germline ends. The CDR3 DNA is TGTGCCAGCAGTCCTCTGGGGCCTAGGAGCAATCAGCCCCAGCATTTT. As protein: CASSPLGPRSNQPQHF.

The chain has TRBV24-1 and TRBJ2-5; no clear D gene. This CDR3 comprises 14 residues. Germline CDR1 and CDR2: KGHDR and SFDVKD. V lost 0 bases to trimming and J lost 5 bases, with 9 bases between them. As DNA, the CDR3 is TGTGCCACCAGTGATTTGAAGGGTGAGGAGACCCAGTACTTC. This encodes CATSDLKGEETQYF.

This clonotype has a count of ten or more. The V and J genes are TRBV7-8 and TRBJ1-1; 8 bases are shared with TRBD1. CDR3 length equals 14 residues. The V and J ends lost 4 bases and 1 base, in that order; junction bases with no gene match: 2. Germline-derived CDR1 and CDR2 are SGHVS and FQNEAQ. CDR3 sequence: CASSWTGTNTEAFF. The CDR3 coding sequence is TGTGCCAGCAGCTGGACAGGGACGAACACTGAAGCTTTCTTT.

In its sample, this clonotype was seen a few times. V usage is TRBV6-1 and J usage is TRBJ2-4; no clear D gene. The CDR3 consists of 12 residues. Germline V lookup: CDR1 MNHNS, CDR2 SASEGT. V was cut by 6 bases and J by 9 bases, with 12 bases left in between. The CDR3 nucleotides are TGTGCCAGCAGCTCTCCCGCGGCCATTCAGTACTTC. Its protein product is CASSSPAAIQYF.

This clonotype occurred a few times. The chain links TRBV5-5 to TRBJ1-5, with 10 bases matching TRBD1. V lost 4 bases to trimming and J lost 3 bases; unmatched junction nucleotides: 7. The CDR3 loop spans 16 amino acids. Germline CDR1 is SGHKS and CDR2 is YYEKEE (reference sequence). The CDR3 DNA is TGTGCCAGCAGCGACTCTGGGACAGGGGTCAATCAGCCCCAGCATTTT. Translating gives CASSDSGTGVNQPQHF.

This clonotype occurred a few times. The gene calls are TRBV6-9 and TRBJ1-1; D remains ambiguous. CDR3 size: 13 residues. CDR1 and CDR2 (germline): MNHGY, SVAAGI. The V and J ends lost 3 bases and 8 bases respectively, with 13 bases between them. The CDR3 region has the DNA TGTGCCAGCAGTTACCGAAGTACTTACGAAGCTTTCTTT. Its protein is CASSYRSTYEAFF.

In regard to this clonotype: A read error may explain this, as a much larger clone is one base away. The chain uses TRBV9 and TRBJ2-7; 13 bases map to TRBD2. Germline V gene data show CDR1 as SGDLS and CDR2 as YYNGEE. This CDR3 comprises 15 residues. The CDR3 nucleotides read TGTGCCAGCAGAACGGGACTAGCGGGAACCTACGAGCAGCACTTC. Translating it yields CASRTGLAGTYEQHF.

This clonotype was detected only a few times. The chain combines TRBV2 with TRBJ2-7; the D call may be TRBD1 or TRBD2 (5 bases each). V lost 4 bases, J lost 0 bases, and 13 bases lay in between. Germline V gene lookup returns CDR1 SNHLY and CDR2 FYNNEI. This CDR3 contains 15 residues. The CDR3 region is CASSGDPTHSYEQYF. CDR3 in DNA: TGTGCCAGCAGTGGGGACCCCACTCACTCCTACGAGCAGTACTTC.

This chain links TRBV18 with TRBJ2-1; D possibly corresponds to TRBD1 (6 bases). Germline-derived CDR1 and CDR2 are KGHSH and LQKENI. Trimming took 3 bases from V and 10 from J, leaving 10 bases between them. This CDR3 is 12 amino acids long. CDR3 DNA sequence: TGTGCCAGCTCACCTTCCGGGACAGAGCAGTTCTTC. Amino acids: CASSPSGTEQFF.

The chain uses TRBV20-1 and TRBJ2-7; D is perhaps TRBD1 or TRBD2 (6 bases each). The CDR3 is made up of 14 amino acids. CDR1 is DFQATT, CDR2 SNEGSKA, per germline (reference sequence). Between the trimmed V and J ends, which lost 6 bases and 6 bases, there was a span of 21 bases. DNA of the CDR3: TGCAGTGCGCGTACCGCGAGGGGGACTGGCGAGCAGTACTTC. Translated, it gives CSARTARGTGEQYF.

V usage is TRBV6-5 and J usage is TRBJ1-1; tentatively, D is TRBD1 (6 bases). CDR3 length: 15 amino acids. Germline CDR1 and CDR2: MNHEY and SVGAGI. V was pared by 4 bases and J by 5 bases, with 17 bases between. Written as DNA, the CDR3 is TGTGCCAGCAGTTCTGGCTACAGGGAGGAGACTGAAGCTTTCTTT. It yields the protein CASSSGYREETEAFF.

The gene calls are TRBV4-1 and TRBJ1-5, with 8 bases matching TRBD1. The V gene's germline CDR1 is MGHRA and CDR2 YSYEKL. This CDR3 spans 17 amino acids. J gave up 4 bases and V 0 bases, and 8 bases lay outside the gene matches. The CDR3 here is CASSQEIGQGGNQPQHF. The CDR3 DNA follows: TGCGCCAGCAGCCAAGAAATAGGACAGGGTGGGAATCAGCCCCAGCATTTT.

This clonotype has at least ten counts. V and J are TRBV11-2 and TRBJ2-5; D not certain. The CDR3 has 13 residues. Germline V gene lookup returns CDR1 SGHAT and CDR2 FQNNGV. V was cut by 3 bases and J by 1 base, with 6 bases left in between. The CDR3 DNA reads TGTGCCAGCAGCTTCGGAACCCAAGAGACCCAGTACTTC. This sequence encodes CASSFGTQETQYF.

The chain couples TRBV7-2 to TRBJ1-1; D call uncertain. CDR3 size: 13 residues. Germline CDR1 is SGHTA and CDR2 is FQGNSA. Between the trimmed V and J ends, which lost 5 bases and 2 bases, there was a span of 9 bases. In DNA form, the CDR3 reads TGTGCCAGCAGCCAAACGCCCAACACTGAAGCTTTCTTT. Translating it yields CASSQTPNTEAFF.

The V gene is TRBV7-2, the J gene TRBJ2-2; no reliable D call. Trimming stripped 2 bases from V and 5 bases from J, with 12 bases between. This CDR3 has 15 residues. Germline CDR1 is SGHTA and CDR2 is FQGNSA. Here the CDR3 DNA reads TGTGCCAGCAGCTTACAGAACGATGGGACCGGGGAGCTGTTTTTT. Protein sequence: CASSLQNDGTGELFF.

The CDR3 DNA follows: TGTGCCAGCAGCTTAAGCCAGGTCCCCTACGAGCAGTACTTC. It encodes CASSLSQVPYEQYF. The V gene is TRBV7-2, the J gene TRBJ2-7; D is undetermined. Looked up from germline, CDR1 is SGHTA and CDR2 is FQGNSA. The length of the CDR3 is 14 residues. The V end was cut by 2 bases, the J end by 2 bases, with 10 bases between.

This clonotype was observed at least ten times. The rearrangement joins TRBV30 to TRBJ2-5; no clear D. Trimming left V 4 bases short and J 1 base short, with 4 bases between. Germline lookup yields CDR1 GTSNPN and CDR2 SVGIG (reference sequence). The CDR3 runs to 11 residues. CDR3 bases: TGTGCCTGGACAGTCCAAGAGACCCAGTACTTC. This translates into CAWTVQETQYF.

This clonotype was counted at least ten times. V usage is TRBV28 and J usage is TRBJ1-1; 8 bases are shared with TRBD1. Germline V lookup: CDR1 MDHEN, CDR2 SYDVKM. The trim removed 3 bases at V and 7 bases at J, leaving 13 bases unmatched. The CDR3 contains 16 residues. CDR3 DNA: TGTGCCAGCAGTTTCCTGGACAGGGTTATAAGAATTGAAGCTTTCTTT. This gives the protein CASSFLDRVIRIEAFF.

The genes are TRBV30 and TRBJ1-2; maybe TRBD1 (6 bases). Trimming pared 7 bases from V and 3 bases from J, leaving 12 bases between. The germline CDR1 and CDR2 sequences are GTSNPN and SVGIG (reference sequence). The CDR3 extends over 12 amino acids. This CDR3 reads CASTGKYYGYTF. The CDR3 region has the DNA TGTGCCTCCACAGGGAAATACTATGGCTACACCTTC.

This clonotype showed up many times. The V and J genes are TRBV18 and TRBJ2-5; D gene uncertain. V lost 1 base and J lost 5, with 14 bases in between. The germline V gene has CDR1 KGHSH and CDR2 LQKENI. The CDR3 sequence is 15 residues long. CDR3 DNA: TGTGCCAGCTCACCACGGAGCACAGCCTACGAGACCCAGTACTTC. Translating it yields CASSPRSTAYETQYF.

The chain couples TRBV6-2 or TRBV6-3 to TRBJ1-1; D gene ambiguous. This CDR3 spans 13 amino acids. The ends were cut back, 5 bases at V and 9 bases at J, with 16 bases in the middle. Per germline, CDR1 MNHEY and CDR2 SVGEGT. The CDR3 sequence: CASSGRSGPKAFF. For the CDR3, the DNA is TGTGCCAGCAGTGGTCGTTCGGGCCCAAAAGCTTTCTTT.

As for this clonotype: A far larger clone is one nucleotide away, so this likely arose from a read error. The CDR3 does not end in the conserved phenylalanine or tryptophan, so this is likely a read error. This chain uses TRBV6-2 or TRBV6-3 with TRBJ1-2; D unclear. Germline CDR1 is MNHEY and CDR2 is SVGEGT. V lost 2 bases, J lost 1 base, and 8 bases lay in between. This CDR3 comprises 14 residues. The CDR3 DNA sequence: TGTGCCAGCAGTTACGGCAGGAATAACTATGGCTACACCCTC. Residues: CASSYGRNNYGYTL.

This clonotype was seen many times. The chain recombines TRBV11-2 with TRBJ2-1; no clear D. The CDR3 has 17 amino acids. Germline V CDR1 and CDR2: SGHAT, FQNNGV. V gave up 3 bases and J gave up 5 bases, with 20 bases separating them. CDR3 protein: CASSFEFGVVVNNEQFF. In DNA form, the CDR3 reads TGTGCCAGCAGCTTTGAATTCGGTGTGGTCGTGAACAATGAGCAGTTCTTC.

This clonotype was seen a handful of times. V usage is TRBV2 and J usage is TRBJ2-5; 9 bases are shared with TRBD2. The V gene end was trimmed by 3 bases and the J gene end by 3 bases; junction bases not matched to a gene: 5. This CDR3 is built from 15 residues. Germline-derived CDR1 and CDR2 are SNHLY and FYNNEI. CDR3 nucleotides: TGTGCCAGCAGTGAGGCTAGCGGGACGAAAGAGACCCAGTACTTC. It yields the protein CASSEASGTKETQYF.

This chain links TRBV6-1 with TRBJ2-7; D is ambiguous. With 6 bases removed from V and 3 bases from J, the gap between germline ends came to 12 bases. Germline CDR1 is MNHNS and CDR2 is SASEGT. The CDR3 runs to 13 residues. The CDR3 is CASRTLEFYEQYF. The CDR3 DNA reads TGTGCCAGCAGGACCCTAGAGTTCTACGAGCAGTACTTC.

This clonotype was seen more than once but under ten times. The gene calls are TRBV29-1 and TRBJ2-7, with D uncertain. Trimming took off 4 bases at V and 5 bases at J, with 9 bases between the two ends. Germline lookup yields CDR1 SQVTM and CDR2 ANQGSEA. This CDR3 is 11 amino acids long. For the CDR3, the DNA is TGCAGCGTTGTGAGTGGGAACGAGCAGTACTTC. Translating gives CSVVSGNEQYF.